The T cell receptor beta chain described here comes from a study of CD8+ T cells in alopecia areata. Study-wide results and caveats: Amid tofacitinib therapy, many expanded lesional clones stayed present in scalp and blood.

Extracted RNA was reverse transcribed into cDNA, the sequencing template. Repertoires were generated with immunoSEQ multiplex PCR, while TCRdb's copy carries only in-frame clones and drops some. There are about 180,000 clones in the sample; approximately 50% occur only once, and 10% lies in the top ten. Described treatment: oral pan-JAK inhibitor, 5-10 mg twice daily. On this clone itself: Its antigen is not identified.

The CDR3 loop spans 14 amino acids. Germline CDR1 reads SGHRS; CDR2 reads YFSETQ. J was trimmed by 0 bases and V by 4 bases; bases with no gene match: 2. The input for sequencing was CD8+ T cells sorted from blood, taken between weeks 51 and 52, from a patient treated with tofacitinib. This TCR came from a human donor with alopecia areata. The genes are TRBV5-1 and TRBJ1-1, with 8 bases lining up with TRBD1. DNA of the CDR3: TGCGCCAGCAGCGGGGACAGGTTGAACACTGAAGCTTTCTTT. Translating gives CASSGDRLNTEAFF.